The 18 T cell receptor beta chains reported below all come from one sample, sequenced in a study of identical twins. TCRdb called the 5' RACE reads again in MiXCR, with one record for every CDR3 protein. Among approximately 690,000 distinct CDR3 sequences listed, 6% to 6.5% were seen once. Specimen: naive T cells sorted from blood. Every receptor here comes from a man between 18 and 29 years old in good health.

This clonotype was detected only a few times. The chain uses TRBV3-1 and TRBJ2-2; D gene ambiguous. From germline, CDR1 is LGHDT and CDR2 YNNKEL (reference sequence). The CDR3 runs 14 residues. Between the trimmed V and J ends, which lost 2 bases and 6 bases, there was a span of 10 bases. CDR3: CASSQPGPPGELFF. The CDR3, as DNA: TGTGCCAGCAGCCAACCCGGCCCGCCCGGGGAGCTGTTTTTT. Complete variable domain (other parts from reference TRBV3-1 and TRBJ2-2): DTAVSQTPKYLVTQMGNDKSIKCEQNLGHDTMYWYKQDSKKFLKIMFSYNNKELIINETVPNRFSPKSPDKAHLNLHINSLELGDSAVYFCASSQPGPPGELFFGEGSRLTVL.

This clonotype showed up just a few times. The chain carries TRBV12-5 and TRBJ1-6; a weak D match, TRBD1 (5 bases). Trimming removed 2 bases from V and 9 bases from J, with 11 bases in between. The CDR3 is 14 residues long. Germline V gene data show CDR1 as LGHNT and CDR2 as FRNRAP. In DNA, the CDR3 is TGTGCTAGTGGTTTGTGGGGACTGGGTTCACCCCTCCACTTT. It yields the protein CASGLWGLGSPLHF. Complete variable domain (other parts from reference TRBV12-5 and TRBJ1-6): DARVTQTPRHKVTEMGQEVTMRCQPILGHNTVFWYRQTMMQGLELLAYFRNRAPLDDSGMPKDRFSAEMPDATLATLKIQPSEPRDSAVYFCASGLWGLGSPLHFGNGTRLTVT.

This chain joins TRBV18 and TRBJ2-7, with 7 bases aligning to TRBD2. Losses at the gene ends were 3 bases for V and 4 bases for J; bases not matched to a gene: 3. This CDR3 is 13 amino acids long. Germline V gene data show CDR1 as KGHSH and CDR2 as LQKENI. The CDR3 DNA reads TGTGCCAGCTCACCGAAGCGGGATTACGAGCAGTACGTC. This codes for CASSPKRDYEQYV.

This clonotype was counted ten times or more. This chain joins TRBV4-3 and TRBJ2-1, with a tentative D call TRBD2 (6 bases). The CDR3 has 12 residues. Germline CDR1 reads LGHNA; CDR2 reads YSLEER. Trimming took off 4 bases at V and 15 bases at J, with 16 bases between the two ends. DNA for the CDR3: TGCGCCAGCAGCCCCGGGACTCGAAGACGGTTCTTC. Translation gives CASSPGTRRRFF.

In this sample, this clonotype turned up a few times. The genes are TRBV27 and TRBJ2-1, with 7 bases matching TRBD2. V shed 4 bases, J shed 12 bases, and the junction held 12 bases outside the gene matches. Germline lookup yields CDR1 MNHEY and CDR2 SMNVEV (reference sequence). CDR3 length: 14 amino acids. CDR3 loop: CASSWSSGPAAQFF. The CDR3 nucleotides are TGTGCCAGCAGTTGGTCTAGCGGACCCGCGGCGCAGTTCTTC.

This clonotype was picked up many times. J is TRBJ1-1 and V is TRBV6-5; 9 bases are a match to TRBD1. The V gene end was trimmed by 6 bases and the J gene end by 4 bases; junction bases not matched to a gene: 9. CDR1 MNHEY and CDR2 SVGAGI come from the germline V gene. The CDR3 is made up of 15 amino acids. The CDR3 nucleotides are TGTGCCAGCAGCTACACAGGGACAGGGACCACTGAAGCTTTCTTT. Amino acid sequence: CASSYTGTGTTEAFF.

This clonotype was seen many times. The gene calls are TRBV20-1 and TRBJ2-3, with 8 bases lining up with TRBD2. This CDR3 is 15 amino acids long. V lost 0 bases, J lost 1 base, and 3 bases stayed unmatched. Germline CDR1 reads DFQATT; CDR2 reads SNEGSKA (reference sequence). The CDR3 loop is CSARDLGLGTDTQYF. The CDR3 DNA reads TGCAGTGCTAGAGATCTGGGACTAGGCACAGATACGCAGTATTTT.

This clonotype was counted a few times. This chain connects TRBV7-9 to TRBJ2-1, with 11 positions matching TRBD2. There are 17 residues in the CDR3. Germline V gene lookup returns CDR1 SEHNR and CDR2 FQNEAQ (reference sequence). J was trimmed by 8 bases and V by 7 bases; bases with no gene match: 16. CDR3 bases: TGTGCCAGCACCCCACCCGGGGGACTAGCGGACAAGGATGAGCAGTTCTTC. Its translation is CASTPPGGLADKDEQFF.

The CDR3 loop is CASSVEAGVSYEQFF. The DNA of the CDR3 is TGTGCCAGCAGCGTAGAAGCGGGAGTCTCCTATGAGCAGTTCTTC. The chain is built from TRBV9 and TRBJ2-1, with 8 bases matching TRBD2. The germline V gene encodes CDR1 SGDLS and CDR2 YYNGEE. V shed 0 bases and J 8 bases; nucleotides not matched to a gene: 7. This CDR3 has 15 amino acids.

A few counts support this clonotype. The CDR3 bases are TGTGCCACCTCCGGGACAGGGTTCGGGGAGCTGTTTTTT. Its translation: CATSGTGFGELFF. V gene TRBV15 combines with J gene TRBJ2-2, with 9 bases fitting TRBD1. The germline CDR1 and CDR2 sequences are LNHNV and YYDKDF (reference sequence). There are 13 residues in the CDR3. The trim removed 8 bases at V and 7 bases at J, leaving 5 bases unmatched.

The J gene is TRBJ1-5, the V gene TRBV7-8; 9 bases align to TRBD1. V lost 6 bases, J lost 5 bases, and 8 bases stayed unmatched. CDR3 length: 15 residues. Germline V CDR1 and CDR2: SGHVS, FQNEAQ. The CDR3: CASRFGTGTHQPQHF. CDR3 coding DNA: TGTGCCAGCAGGTTCGGGACAGGGACGCATCAGCCCCAGCATTTT. Filled out from reference TRBV7-8 and TRBJ1-5, the complete variable domain reads GAGVSQSPRYKVAKRGQDVALRCDPISGHVSLFWYQQALGQGPEFLTYFQNEAQLDKSGLPSDRFFAERPEGSVSTLKIQRTQQEDSAVYLCASRFGTGTHQPQHFGDGTRLSIL.

Many counts were recorded for this clonotype. The rearrangement joins TRBV7-6 to TRBJ2-1; 8 nucleotides line up with TRBD2. Germline assignment: CDR1 SGHVS and CDR2 FNYEAQ. The J segment lost 4 bases and the V segment lost 2 bases, leaving 7 bases of the junction unmatched. This CDR3 has 16 amino acids. The CDR3, as DNA: TGTGCCAGCAGCTTATCCTCGGGAGGGCAGTACAATGAGCAGTTCTTC. It specifies CASSLSSGGQYNEQFF.

This clonotype was seen at least ten times. This chain joins TRBV9 and TRBJ2-1; D may be TRBD2 (6 bases). Germline lookup yields CDR1 SGDLS and CDR2 YYNGEE. The CDR3 extends over 15 amino acids. V shed 5 bases and J shed 8 bases, with 20 bases lying between them. The CDR3 here is CASRKSGEHRDEQFF. The CDR3 DNA reads TGTGCCAGCAGAAAGTCGGGGGAGCATAGAGATGAGCAGTTCTTC.

This clonotype has a count of ten or more. The chain uses TRBV4-1 and TRBJ2-1, with 7 bases matching TRBD2. In germline, CDR1 is MGHRA, CDR2 YSYEKL. V trimming: 3 bases; J trimming: 6 bases; junction bases outside the gene matches: 8. This CDR3 region has 15 residues. The chain's CDR3 is CASSHLAALSNEQFF. In DNA form, the CDR3 reads TGCGCCAGCAGCCACCTAGCGGCTCTAAGCAATGAGCAGTTCTTC.

This clonotype was counted at least ten times. The chain links TRBV6-1 to TRBJ2-1; 7 bases agree with TRBD1. Germline CDR1 is MNHNS and CDR2 is SASEGT. V shed 10 bases and J 8 bases; nucleotides not matched to a gene: 11. This CDR3 is built from 13 residues. CDR3 DNA: TGTGCCACCCAGATAGACAGGGATCATGAGCAGTTCTTC. Amino acid sequence: CATQIDRDHEQFF.

This clonotype showed up just a few times. This rearrangement joins TRBV27 to TRBJ2-3; perhaps D is TRBD1 or TRBD2 (5 bases each). The V and J ends lost 4 bases and 10 bases respectively, with 9 bases between them. CDR3 length: 11 residues. Germline loops: CDR1 MNHEY, CDR2 SMNVEV (reference sequence). The CDR3, as DNA: TGTGCCAGCAGTTGGGGGTATTCGCAGTATTTT. Translation gives CASSWGYSQYF.

Ten or more counts support this clonotype. The chain is built from TRBV29-1 and TRBJ2-5; the match to TRBD1 covers 7 bases. Germline V gene sequence: CDR1 SQVTM, CDR2 ANQGSEA. V lost 4 bases to trimming and J lost 3 bases; unmatched junction nucleotides: 11. CDR3 length: 15 amino acids. CDR3 in amino acids: CSVAGTAYEKETQYF. In nucleotides, the CDR3 is TGCAGCGTTGCCGGGACAGCTTATGAAAAAGAGACCCAGTACTTC.

This clonotype was picked up many times. CDR3 DNA sequence: TGTGCCAGCAGTGAGAGAGGCGGGGGCGGGGAGCTGTTTTTT. Encoded protein: CASSERGGGGELFF. The chain has TRBV25-1 and TRBJ2-2; 7 nucleotides match TRBD2. V shed 3 bases, J shed 7 bases, and the junction held 5 bases outside the gene matches. CDR1 is MGHDK and CDR2 is SYGVNS in the germline V gene. This CDR3 is built from 14 residues.